The 21 T cell receptor beta chains listed next were all sequenced from one sample in a study of cytomegalovirus exposure and HLA in healthy donors. In the PCR, 60 Vbeta and 13 Jbeta primers were used. TCRdb's table, derived via immunoSEQ multiplex PCR, lists solely in-frame clones and lacks some. The sample lists some 150,000 clones; 75% to 85% were seen once. The sample comprised PBMCs. These receptors all come from a male donor in good health and CMV-seronegative.

The chain is built from TRBV27 and TRBJ2-2; TRBD2 agrees at 13 bases. V gave up 4 bases and J gave up 6 bases; unmatched junction bases: 5. The CDR3 spans 16 residues. Germline assignment: CDR1 MNHEY and CDR2 SMNVEV (reference sequence). The CDR3 reads CASSSWTSGGPGELFF. CDR3 DNA: TGTGCCAGCAGTTCCTGGACTAGCGGGGGTCCCGGGGAGCTGTTTTTT.

The chain employs TRBV30 and TRBJ2-5; perhaps TRBD1 as D (6 bases). The J call is doubtful: the DNA matches TRBJ2-7 better. The CDR3 totals 12 residues. CDR1 and CDR2 (germline): GTSNPN, SVGIG (reference sequence). The CDR3 spells CAWSVRGIEQYF. The CDR3 DNA sequence: TGTGCCTGGAGCGTAAGGGGGATCGAGCAGTACTTC.

The V and J genes are TRBV5-6 and TRBJ2-5; tentative D call: TRBD1 (6 bases). The CDR3 runs 11 residues. V lost 7 bases and J 5 bases, leaving 9 bases between the germline ends. Per the germline V gene, CDR1 is SGHDT and CDR2 is YYEEEE. The CDR3 sequence is CASLGAETQYF. CDR3 sequence (DNA): TGTGCCAGCTTGGGGGCGGAGACCCAGTACTTC.

The chain combines TRBV9 with TRBJ1-5, with TRBD1 matching 7 bases. CDR1 is SGDLS and CDR2 is YYNGEE in the germline V gene. This CDR3 comprises 17 residues. J gave up 1 base and V 3 bases, and 10 bases lay outside the gene matches. CDR3 coding DNA: TGTGCCAGCAGCGCTAGTGACAGGGTGACAAGCAATCAGCCCCAGCATTTT. Translated: CASSASDRVTSNQPQHF.

This chain uses TRBV4-1 with TRBJ2-1, with 8 bases aligning to TRBD2. There are 14 residues in the CDR3. Losses at the gene ends were 3 bases for V and 6 bases for J; bases not matched to a gene: 4. Germline V gives CDR1 MGHRA, CDR2 YSYEKL. CDR3 DNA sequence: TGCGCCAGCAGCCAGAGACTAGCGTTCAATGAGCAGTTCTTC. The encoded protein is CASSQRLAFNEQFF.

This chain uses TRBV30 with TRBJ2-5; D may be TRBD2 (7 bases). Germline V lookup: CDR1 GTSNPN, CDR2 SVGIG (reference sequence). The CDR3 extends over 15 amino acids. Trimming left V 0 bases short and J 2 bases short, with 13 bases between. The CDR3 bases are TGTGCCTGGAGTGTAGGCGGGGGCAGTCAAGAGACCCAGTACTTC. The encoded protein is CAWSVGGGSQETQYF. Drawing the rest from reference TRBV30 and TRBJ2-5, the complete variable domain is SQTIHQWPATLVQPVGSPLSLECTVEGTSNPNLYWYRQAAGRGLQLLFYSVGIGQISSEVPQNLSASRPQDRQFILSSKKLLLSDSGFYLCAWSVGGGSQETQYFGPGTRLLVL.

This clone was observed a handful of times. The rearrangement links TRBV10-3 to TRBJ1-5; no clear D gene. V was trimmed by 7 bases and J by 2 bases, leaving 15 bases between them. This CDR3 is 15 amino acids long. Germline assignment: CDR1 ENHRY and CDR2 SYGVKD. The CDR3 nucleotides read TGTGCCATCAAGACGGGGATGTTGGGCAATCAGCCCCAGCATTTT. This translates into CAIKTGMLGNQPQHF.

This chain links TRBV27 with TRBJ2-7; tentative D call: TRBD1 (6 bases). CDR3 length equals 14 residues. Germline V gene data show CDR1 as MNHEY and CDR2 as SMNVEV (reference sequence). Trimming took off 4 bases at V and 3 bases at J, with 13 bases between the two ends. CDR3: CASSSRDKYYEQYF. The CDR3 region has the DNA TGTGCCAGCAGTTCCCGGGACAAGTACTACGAGCAGTACTTC.

In nucleotides, the CDR3 is TGTGCCAGCAGCTTACCAGCGGGGGGTAACAATGAGCAGTTCTTC. Translation: CASSLPAGGNNEQFF. The chain is built from TRBV11-2 and TRBJ2-1; 9 nucleotides match TRBD2. The CDR3 is 15 residues long. Germline CDR1 and CDR2: SGHAT and FQNNGV. Germline trimming cut 2 bases from V and 5 bases from J; bases unmatched to any gene: 4.

This chain uses TRBV5-4 with TRBJ2-6, with D possibly TRBD1 on 6 matching bases. CDR1 is SGHNT, CDR2 YYREEE, per germline (reference sequence). V lost 0 bases to trimming and J lost 0 bases, with 13 bases between them. The CDR3 has 18 amino acids. CDR3 amino acids: CASSLGPRGSSGANVLTF. The CDR3 region has the DNA TGTGCCAGCAGCTTGGGTCCCAGGGGAAGCTCTGGGGCCAACGTCCTGACTTTC.

The rearrangement joins TRBV19 to TRBJ1-4; D possibly corresponds to TRBD1 (6 bases). Germline CDR1 and CDR2: LNHDA and SQIVND (reference sequence). Trimming removed 0 bases from V and 8 bases from J, with 16 bases in between. This CDR3 spans 16 amino acids. The CDR3 loop reads CASSIDRQGILEKLFF. The CDR3 DNA sequence: TGTGCCAGTAGTATAGATCGGCAGGGGATTCTGGAAAAACTGTTTTTT.

This chain uses TRBV30 with TRBJ2-7; D uncertain. CDR1 and CDR2 from the germline V gene are GTSNPN and SVGIG (reference sequence). Trimming pared 0 bases from V and 3 bases from J, leaving 15 bases between. The length of the CDR3 is 15 residues. CDR3 nucleotides: TGTGCCTGGAGTGTAGAGAGGCAGAGACTCTACGAGCAGTACTTC. It encodes CAWSVERQRLYEQYF.

This clone turned up a few times. The V call is TRBV5-6, the J call TRBJ1-4; possible D gene TRBD1, 5 bases. Per the germline V gene, CDR1 is SGHDT and CDR2 is YYEEEE. The CDR3 loop spans 13 amino acids. V was cut by 0 bases and J by 12 bases, with 12 bases left in between. The CDR3 DNA reads as TGTGCCAGCAGCTTGGGCCGGGGGGTCGAACTGTTTTTT. It specifies CASSLGRGVELFF.

The gene calls are TRBV18 and TRBJ1-5; D might be TRBD1 (5 bases). CDR3 length: 16 amino acids. Germline assignment: CDR1 KGHSH and CDR2 LQKENI. The germline V and J ends were trimmed by 3 bases and 3 bases, with 15 bases remaining between them. CDR3 in amino acids: CASSPAEGSFNQPQHF. For the CDR3, the DNA is TGTGCCAGCTCACCGGCGGAGGGGTCTTTCAATCAGCCCCAGCATTTT. Complete variable domain (other parts from reference TRBV18 and TRBJ1-5): NAGVMQNPRHLVRRRGQEARLRCSPMKGHSHVYWYRQLPEEGLKFMVYLQKENIIDESGMPKERFSAEFPKEGPSILRIQQVVRGDSAAYFCASSPAEGSFNQPQHFGDGTRLSIL.

The gene calls are TRBV19 and TRBJ1-6; 10 nucleotides agree with TRBD1. The CDR3 has 15 amino acids. Germline CDR1 reads LNHDA; CDR2 reads SQIVND (reference sequence). V was clipped by 3 bases and J by 7 bases; unmatched bases: 3. The CDR3 sequence is CASSIRDRGNSPLHF. The CDR3 bases are TGTGCCAGTAGTATCCGGGACAGGGGAAATTCACCCCTCCACTTT.

The chain carries TRBV14 and TRBJ1-2; perhaps TRBD1 as D (6 bases). The CDR3 spans 13 residues. Germline V gives CDR1 SGHDN, CDR2 FVKESK. V was clipped by 2 bases and J by 8 bases, with 12 bases between them. Here the CDR3 DNA reads TGTGCCAGCAGCCAATCAAGGGGGACAGGCTACACCTTC. Protein product: CASSQSRGTGYTF.

This sequence joins TRBV12-5 and TRBJ2-3; TRBD1 is a possible D gene (5 bases). V was trimmed by 7 bases and J by 1 base, leaving 12 bases between them. Germline CDR1 is LGHNT and CDR2 is FRNRAP. The CDR3 is 14 residues long. CDR3 amino acids: CASATEPGTDTQYF. CDR3 in DNA: TGTGCTAGTGCGACAGAGCCTGGCACAGATACGCAGTATTTT.

The V call is TRBV11-3, the J call TRBJ1-4; tentatively, D is TRBD1 (5 bases). The germline V gene has CDR1 SGHNT and CDR2 YENEEA. V lost 4 bases and J 7 bases, leaving 7 bases between the germline ends. CDR3 length equals 12 residues. CDR3 residues: CASSWGGEKLFF. The CDR3 coding sequence is TGTGCCAGCAGCTGGGGCGGTGAAAAACTGTTTTTT.

This clone showed up just a few times. The chain couples TRBV7-9 to TRBJ1-6; D ambiguous. The V and J ends lost 2 bases and 12 bases respectively, with 11 bases between them. In germline, CDR1 is SEHNR, CDR2 FQNEAQ (reference sequence). This CDR3 spans 13 amino acids. The CDR3 DNA is TGTGCCAGCAGCTTACGGGAGGGTAGACCCCTCCACTTT. Its protein product is CASSLREGRPLHF.

The chain recombines TRBV19 with TRBJ2-3; 8 bases line up with TRBD2. The V and J ends lost 11 bases and 1 base, in that order; junction bases with no gene match: 17. The CDR3 is made up of 17 amino acids. Per germline, CDR1 LNHDA and CDR2 SQIVND (reference sequence). In DNA, the CDR3 is TGTGCCCCTCCATTCCTGGCGGTAGCGGGGTGCACAGATACGCAGTATTTT. It yields the protein CAPPFLAVAGCTDTQYF.

V usage is TRBV11-2 and J usage is TRBJ2-5; TRBD1 might be the D (5 bases). Germline assignment: CDR1 SGHAT and CDR2 FQNNGV. Trimming took off 5 bases at V and 2 bases at J, with 12 bases between the two ends. The CDR3 extends over 14 amino acids. The CDR3 DNA follows: TGTGCCAGCAGCCCGCTCCGACAGCAAGAGACCCAGTACTTC. Amino acids: CASSPLRQQETQYF.